This TCR beta chain was sequenced during a study of regulatory T cells in long-lasting Graves disease. Study results and caveats: Limited sample numbers may have lowered accuracy. TCR diversity in persistent Graves' patients was below that of newly diagnosed ones. New patients shared fewer public clonotypes (approximately 970) than persistent patients did (roughly 2,700).

Libraries of TCR beta came from iRepertoire HTBI primers plus Arm-PCR of CDR3 regions. Each CDR3 protein gets one entry after TCRdb re-called the multiplex PCR reads with MiXCR. The data contain over 300,000 distinct CDR3 sequences, around 20% of them singletons. Described time point: persistent/refractory GD, antithyroid drugs over 5 years with positive TRAb. PBMC RNA served as the TCR library source. Recruitment took place at an endocrinology department in Xi'an, China. The CDR3 contains 14 residues. Trimming took 3 bases from V and 3 from J; bases not matched to a gene: 5. Germline CDR1 and CDR2: MDHEN and SYDVKM. This clonotype has at least ten counts. Its antigen is not identified.

The sequence was collected from a female donor with Graves disease. The V gene is TRBV28, the J gene TRBJ2-7; 7 bases are shared with TRBD1. Sample: peripheral blood mononuclear cells (PBMCs), taken when the disease was refractory, from a patient treated with antithyroid drugs. The CDR3 spells CASSFPDRNYEQYF. The CDR3 coding sequence is TGTGCCAGCAGTTTCCCGGACAGGAACTACGAGCAGTACTTC.